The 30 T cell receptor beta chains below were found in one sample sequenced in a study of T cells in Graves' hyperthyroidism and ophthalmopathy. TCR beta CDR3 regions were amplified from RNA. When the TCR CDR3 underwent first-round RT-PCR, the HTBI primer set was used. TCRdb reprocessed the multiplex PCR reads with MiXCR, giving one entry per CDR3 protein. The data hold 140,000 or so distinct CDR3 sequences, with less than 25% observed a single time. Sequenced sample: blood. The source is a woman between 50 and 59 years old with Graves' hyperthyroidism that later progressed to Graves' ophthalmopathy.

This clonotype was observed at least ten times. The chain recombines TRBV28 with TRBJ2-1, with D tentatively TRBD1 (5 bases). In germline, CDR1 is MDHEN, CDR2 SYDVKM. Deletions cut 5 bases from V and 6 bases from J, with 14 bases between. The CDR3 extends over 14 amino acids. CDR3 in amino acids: CASSLPRQGNEQFF. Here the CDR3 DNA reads TGTGCCAGCAGTCTACCCAGGCAGGGCAATGAGCAGTTCTTC.

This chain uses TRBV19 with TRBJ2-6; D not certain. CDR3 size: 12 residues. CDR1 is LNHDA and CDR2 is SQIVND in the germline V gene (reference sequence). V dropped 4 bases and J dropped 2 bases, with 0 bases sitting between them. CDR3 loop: CASSTGANVLTF. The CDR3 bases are TGTGCCAGTAGTACTGGGGCCAACGTCCTGACTTTC. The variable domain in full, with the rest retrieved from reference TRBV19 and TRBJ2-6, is DGGITQSPKYLFRKEGQNVTLSCEQNLNHDAMYWYRQDPGQGLRLIYYSQIVNDFQKGDIAEGYSVSREKKESFPLTVTSAQKNPTAFYLCASSTGANVLTFGAGSRLTVL.

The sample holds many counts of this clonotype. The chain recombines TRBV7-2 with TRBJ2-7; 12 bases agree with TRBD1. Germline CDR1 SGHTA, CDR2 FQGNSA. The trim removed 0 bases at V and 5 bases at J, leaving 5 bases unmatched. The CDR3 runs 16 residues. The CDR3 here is CASSLAGDRGLDEQYF. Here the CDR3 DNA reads TGTGCCAGCAGCTTAGCGGGGGACAGGGGGCTCGACGAGCAGTACTTC.

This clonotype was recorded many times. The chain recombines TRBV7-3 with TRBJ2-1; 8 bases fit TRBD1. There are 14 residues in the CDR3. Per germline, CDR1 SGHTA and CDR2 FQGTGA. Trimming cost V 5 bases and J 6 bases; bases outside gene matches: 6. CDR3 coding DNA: TGTGCCAGCAGCCCAGGGGGCGGCCCCAATGAGCAGTTCTTC. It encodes CASSPGGGPNEQFF.

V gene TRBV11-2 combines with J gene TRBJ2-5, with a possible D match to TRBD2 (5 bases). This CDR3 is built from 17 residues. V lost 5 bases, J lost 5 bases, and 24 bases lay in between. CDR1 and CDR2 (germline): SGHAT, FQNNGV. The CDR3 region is CASSPRSNMGVGETQYF. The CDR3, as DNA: TGTGCCAGCAGCCCCCGGTCAAACATGGGAGTAGGGGAGACCCAGTACTTC.

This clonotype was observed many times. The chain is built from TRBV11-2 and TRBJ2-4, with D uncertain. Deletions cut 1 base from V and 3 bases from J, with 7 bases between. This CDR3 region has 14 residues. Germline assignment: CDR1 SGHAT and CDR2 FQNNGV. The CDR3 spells CASSLGTGKNIQYF. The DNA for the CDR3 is TGTGCCAGCAGCTTAGGGACGGGCAAAAACATTCAGTACTTC. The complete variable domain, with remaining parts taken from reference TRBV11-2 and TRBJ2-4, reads EAGVAQSPRYKIIEKRQSVAFWCNPISGHATLYWYQQILGQGPKLLIQFQNNGVVDDSQLPKDRFSAERLKGVDSTLKIQPAKLEDSAVYLCASSLGTGKNIQYFGAGTRLSVL.

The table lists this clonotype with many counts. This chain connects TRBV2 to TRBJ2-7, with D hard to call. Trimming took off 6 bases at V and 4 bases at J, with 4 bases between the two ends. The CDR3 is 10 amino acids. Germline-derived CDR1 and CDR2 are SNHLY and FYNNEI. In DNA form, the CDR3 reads TGTGCCAGCAGCGTGTACGAGCAGTACTTC. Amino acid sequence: CASSVYEQYF.

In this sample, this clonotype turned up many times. DNA of the CDR3: TGTGCCTGGAGTGTAGTGCGGGATCAAGGCGAGCAGTACTTC. Translating gives CAWSVVRDQGEQYF. J is TRBJ2-7 and V is TRBV30; perhaps TRBD2 as D (6 bases). This CDR3 comprises 14 residues. The germline V and J ends were trimmed by 0 bases and 6 bases, with 15 bases remaining between them. Germline CDR1 is GTSNPN and CDR2 is SVGIG (reference sequence).

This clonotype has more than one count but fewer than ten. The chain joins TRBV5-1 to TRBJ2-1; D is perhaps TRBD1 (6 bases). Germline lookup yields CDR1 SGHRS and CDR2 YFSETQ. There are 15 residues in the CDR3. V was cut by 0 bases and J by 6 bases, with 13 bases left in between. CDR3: CASSLDRAKSNEQFF. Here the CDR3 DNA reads TGCGCCAGCAGCTTGGACAGGGCTAAGTCCAATGAGCAGTTCTTC.

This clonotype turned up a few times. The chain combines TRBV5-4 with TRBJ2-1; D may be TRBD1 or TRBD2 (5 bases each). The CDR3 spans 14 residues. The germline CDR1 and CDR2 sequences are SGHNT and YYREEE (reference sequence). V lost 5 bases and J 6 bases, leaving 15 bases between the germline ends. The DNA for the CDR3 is TGTGCCAGCAGTTCAACCGGGACGGTCAATGAGCAGTTCTTC. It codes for CASSSTGTVNEQFF.

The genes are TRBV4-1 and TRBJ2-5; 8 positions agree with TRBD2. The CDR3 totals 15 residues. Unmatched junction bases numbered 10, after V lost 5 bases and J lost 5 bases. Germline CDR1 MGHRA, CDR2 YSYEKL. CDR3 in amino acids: CASSEPSGRRETQYF. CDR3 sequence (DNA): TGCGCCAGCAGCGAACCGAGCGGGAGAAGGGAGACCCAGTACTTC.

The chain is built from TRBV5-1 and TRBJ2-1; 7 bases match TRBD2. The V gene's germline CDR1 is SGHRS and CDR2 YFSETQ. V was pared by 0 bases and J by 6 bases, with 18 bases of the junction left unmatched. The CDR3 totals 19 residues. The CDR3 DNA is TGCGCCAGCAGCTTGGCTCCCTCCAAGGCAGCGGGAATTTCCAATGAGCAGTTCTTC. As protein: CASSLAPSKAAGISNEQFF.

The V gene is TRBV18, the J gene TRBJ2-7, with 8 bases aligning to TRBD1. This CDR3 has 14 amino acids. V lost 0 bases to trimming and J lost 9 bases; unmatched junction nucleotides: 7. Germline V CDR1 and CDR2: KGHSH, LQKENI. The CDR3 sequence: CASSPPGQDLPQYF. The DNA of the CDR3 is TGTGCCAGCTCACCACCGGGACAGGACCTACCGCAGTACTTC.

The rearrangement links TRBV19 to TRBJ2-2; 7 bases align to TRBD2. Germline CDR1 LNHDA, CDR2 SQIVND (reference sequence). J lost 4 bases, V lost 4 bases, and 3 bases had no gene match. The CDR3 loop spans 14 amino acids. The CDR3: CASSRASGTGELFF. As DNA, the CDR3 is TGTGCCAGTAGTAGAGCTAGCGGCACCGGGGAGCTGTTTTTT.

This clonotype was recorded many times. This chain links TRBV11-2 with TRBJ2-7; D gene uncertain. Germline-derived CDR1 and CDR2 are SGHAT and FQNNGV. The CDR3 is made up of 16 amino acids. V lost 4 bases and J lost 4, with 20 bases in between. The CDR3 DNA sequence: TGTGCCAGCAGCTCACCCCGTGGCACAGATATTTACGAGCAGTACTTC. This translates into CASSSPRGTDIYEQYF.

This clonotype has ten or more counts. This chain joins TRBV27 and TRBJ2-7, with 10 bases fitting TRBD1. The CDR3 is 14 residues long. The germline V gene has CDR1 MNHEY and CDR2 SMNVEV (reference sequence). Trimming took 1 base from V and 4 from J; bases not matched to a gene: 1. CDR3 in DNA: TGTGCCAGCAGTTTATTGGGACAGGGGTACGAGCAGTACTTC. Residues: CASSLLGQGYEQYF.

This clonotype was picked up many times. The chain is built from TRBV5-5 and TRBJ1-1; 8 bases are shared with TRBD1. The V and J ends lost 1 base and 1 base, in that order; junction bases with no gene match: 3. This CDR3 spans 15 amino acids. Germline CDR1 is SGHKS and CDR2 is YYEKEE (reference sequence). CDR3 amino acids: CASSLTGGTNTEAFF. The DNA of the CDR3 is TGTGCCAGCAGCTTGACAGGGGGTACGAACACTGAAGCTTTCTTT.

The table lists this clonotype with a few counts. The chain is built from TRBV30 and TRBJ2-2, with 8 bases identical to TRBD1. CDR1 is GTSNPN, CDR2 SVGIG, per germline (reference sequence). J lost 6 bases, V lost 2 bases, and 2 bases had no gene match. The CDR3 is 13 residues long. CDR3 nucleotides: TGTGCCTGGAGTCAGGGGGCCTCCGGGGAGCTGTTTTTT. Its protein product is CAWSQGASGELFF. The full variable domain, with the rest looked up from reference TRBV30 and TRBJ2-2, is SQTIHQWPATLVQPVGSPLSLECTVEGTSNPNLYWYRQAAGRGLQLLFYSVGIGQISSEVPQNLSASRPQDRQFILSSKKLLLSDSGFYLCAWSQGASGELFFGEGSRLTVL.

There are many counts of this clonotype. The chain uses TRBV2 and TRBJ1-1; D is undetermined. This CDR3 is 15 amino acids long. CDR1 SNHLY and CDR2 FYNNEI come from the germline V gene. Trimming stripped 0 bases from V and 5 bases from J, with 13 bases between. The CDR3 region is CASSEAWTAGTEAFF. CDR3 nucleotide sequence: TGTGCCAGCAGTGAAGCCTGGACGGCGGGGACTGAAGCTTTCTTT.

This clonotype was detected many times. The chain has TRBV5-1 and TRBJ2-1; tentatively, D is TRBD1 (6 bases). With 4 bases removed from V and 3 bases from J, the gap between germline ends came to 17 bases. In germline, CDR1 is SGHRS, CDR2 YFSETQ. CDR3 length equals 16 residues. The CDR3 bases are TGCGCCAGCAGCCCGCTCGACAGAGGGGGCTACAATGAGCAGTTCTTC. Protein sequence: CASSPLDRGGYNEQFF.

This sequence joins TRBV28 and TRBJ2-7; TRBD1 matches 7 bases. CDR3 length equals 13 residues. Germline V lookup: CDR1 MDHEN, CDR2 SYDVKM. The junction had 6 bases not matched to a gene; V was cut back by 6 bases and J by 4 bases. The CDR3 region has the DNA TGTGCCAGCAGGAAACCACAGGGGTACGAGCAGTACTTC. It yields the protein CASRKPQGYEQYF.

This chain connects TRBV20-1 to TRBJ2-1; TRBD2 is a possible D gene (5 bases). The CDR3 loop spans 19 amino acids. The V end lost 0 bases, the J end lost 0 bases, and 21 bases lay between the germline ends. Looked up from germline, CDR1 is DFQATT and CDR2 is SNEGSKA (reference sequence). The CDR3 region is CSARDRRVVASGSYNEQFF. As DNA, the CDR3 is TGCAGTGCTAGAGATAGGAGAGTTGTAGCGAGTGGCTCCTACAATGAGCAGTTCTTC.

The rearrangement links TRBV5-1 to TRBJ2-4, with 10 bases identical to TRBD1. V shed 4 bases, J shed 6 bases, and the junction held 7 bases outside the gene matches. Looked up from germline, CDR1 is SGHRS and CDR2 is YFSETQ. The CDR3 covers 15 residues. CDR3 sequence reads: CASSPGQGSLNIQYF. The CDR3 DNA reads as TGCGCCAGCAGCCCGGGACAGGGGAGCCTAAACATTCAGTACTTC.

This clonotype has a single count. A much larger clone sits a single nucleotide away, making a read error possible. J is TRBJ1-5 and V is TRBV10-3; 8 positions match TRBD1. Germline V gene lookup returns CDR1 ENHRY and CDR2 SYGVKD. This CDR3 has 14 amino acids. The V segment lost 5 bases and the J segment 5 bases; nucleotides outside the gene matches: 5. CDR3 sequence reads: CAISLDRGYQPQHF. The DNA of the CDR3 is TGTGCCATCAGTCTAGACAGGGGTTATCAGCCCCAGCATTTT.

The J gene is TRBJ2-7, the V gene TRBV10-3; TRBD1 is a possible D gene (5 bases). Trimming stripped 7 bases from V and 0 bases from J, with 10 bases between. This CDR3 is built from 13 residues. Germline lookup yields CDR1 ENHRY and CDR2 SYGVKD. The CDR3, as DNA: TGTGCCATCAACCCGGACACCTCCTACGAGCAGTACTTC. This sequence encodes CAINPDTSYEQYF.

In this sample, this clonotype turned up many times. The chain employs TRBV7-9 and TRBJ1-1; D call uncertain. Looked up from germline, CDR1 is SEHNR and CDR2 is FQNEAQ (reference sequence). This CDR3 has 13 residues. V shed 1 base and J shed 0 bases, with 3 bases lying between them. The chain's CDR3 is CASSLVMNTEAFF. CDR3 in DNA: TGTGCCAGCAGCTTAGTAATGAACACTGAAGCTTTCTTT. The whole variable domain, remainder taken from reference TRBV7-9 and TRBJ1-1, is DTGVSQNPRHKITKRGQNVTFRCDPISEHNRLYWYRQTLGQGPEFLTYFQNEAQLEKSRLLSDRFSAERPKGSFSTLEIQRTEQGDSAMYLCASSLVMNTEAFFGQGTRLTVV.

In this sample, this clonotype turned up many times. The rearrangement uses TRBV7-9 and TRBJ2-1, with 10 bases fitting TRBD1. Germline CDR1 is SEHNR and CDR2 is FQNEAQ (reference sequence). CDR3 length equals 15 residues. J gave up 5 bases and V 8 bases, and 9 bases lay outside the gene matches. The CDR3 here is CASRSRTGGNNEQFF. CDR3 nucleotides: TGTGCCAGCCGATCCCGGACAGGGGGAAACAATGAGCAGTTCTTC.

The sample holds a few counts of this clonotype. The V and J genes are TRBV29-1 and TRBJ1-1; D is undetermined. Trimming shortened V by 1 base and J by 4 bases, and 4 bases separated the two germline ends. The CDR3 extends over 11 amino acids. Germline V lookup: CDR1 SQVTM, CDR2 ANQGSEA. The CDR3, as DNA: TGCAGCGTTGAAGGCAGCACTGAAGCTTTCTTT. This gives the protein CSVEGSTEAFF.

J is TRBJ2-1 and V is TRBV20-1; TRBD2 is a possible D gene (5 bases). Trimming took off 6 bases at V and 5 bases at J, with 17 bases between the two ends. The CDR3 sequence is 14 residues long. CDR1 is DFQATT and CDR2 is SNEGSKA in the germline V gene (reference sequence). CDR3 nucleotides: TGCAGTGCCAGCCGAGGGAAGGCCAACAATGAGCAGTTCTTC. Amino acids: CSASRGKANNEQFF.

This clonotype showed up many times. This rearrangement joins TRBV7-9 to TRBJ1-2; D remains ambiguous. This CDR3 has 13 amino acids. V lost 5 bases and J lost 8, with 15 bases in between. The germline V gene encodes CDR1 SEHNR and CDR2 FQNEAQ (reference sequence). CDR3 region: CASSQEVVGGYTF. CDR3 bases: TGTGCCAGCAGCCAAGAGGTAGTGGGAGGCTACACCTTC.